This T cell receptor (beta chain) was documented in a study of beta chain features in type 1 diabetes. About the study: Examination covered around 110 million sorted cells spanning all samples. Points from the study as a whole: Junctions at VDJ sites from type 1 diabetes patients had fewer insertions and more deletions. It was among patients, rather than healthy donors, that naive, central memory and Treg TCRB repertoires appeared more similar.

Turning to this clone: What it recognizes is unknown.

V lost 5 bases and J lost 3, with 8 bases in between. CDR3 length: 12 amino acids. The germline V gene has CDR1 SGHTA and CDR2 FQGNSA. All of the isolated RNA was reverse transcribed, so expressed TCRB transcripts were sequenced. This table comes from immunoSEQ multiplex PCR, and its TCRdb copy is limited to in-frame clones, with some not included. The table lists hundreds of thousands of clones, 10% to 12% of them singletons. V is TRBV7-2 and J is TRBJ2-7; D is tentatively TRBD1 or TRBD2 (5 bases each). This receptor was taken from a woman aged 18-30 years in good health. The sample taken for sequencing was naive CD4+ T cells from blood. The CDR3 region is CASSPGGYEQYF. The DNA of the CDR3 is TGTGCCAGCAGCCCTGGGGGCTACGAGCAGTACTTC. The variable domain in full, with the rest retrieved from reference TRBV7-2 and TRBJ2-7, is GAGVSQSPSNKVTEKGKDVELRCDPISGHTALYWYRQSLGQGLEFLIYFQGNSAPDKSGLPSDRFSAERTGGSVSTLTIQRTQQEDSAVYLCASSPGGYEQYFGPGTRLTVT.